Listed below are T cell receptor beta chains from one sample, sequenced in a study of shared clonotypes between healthy human individuals. Sequenced by immunoSEQ multiplex PCR; TCRdb stores in-frame clones only, minus some. The profile shows under 2,000,000 clones, less than 95% of them singletons. Sequenced: naive CD8+ T cells sorted from blood. These TCRs come from a man between 18 and 29 years old in good health. Each CDR3 is given with its conserved first and last residue. The D gene is left open where the match is weak. Clone sizes are given selectively: once, few, many, or a class where the clone is expanded.

j_call,clone_size,v_call,d_call,cdr3_aa,cdr3_nt
TRBJ2-5,NA,TRBV5-1,NA,CASSYRDPVPETQYF,TGCGCCAGCAGCTACCGGGACCCCGTCCCAGAGACCCAGTACTTC
TRBJ2-5,NA,TRBV10-2,TRBD2,CASSRGSGEETQYF,TGCGCCAGCAGTCGGGGTAGCGGGGAAGAGACCCAGTACTTC
TRBJ1-4,NA,TRBV9,TRBD1,CASSVGTGRVINEKLFF,TGTGCCAGCAGCGTAGGGACAGGGCGCGTAATAAATGAAAAACTGTTTTTT
TRBJ2-7,NA,TRBV19,TRBD2,CASSILAGDPYEQYF,TGTGCCAGTAGTATCCTAGCGGGAGACCCCTACGAGCAGTACTTC
TRBJ2-2,NA,TRBV28,NA,CASRGLDANTGELFF,TGTGCCAGCCGCGGACTGGACGCGAACACCGGGGAGCTGTTTTTT
TRBJ2-2,NA,TRBV5-1,TRBD1,CASSSDRSHGELFF,TGCGCCAGCAGCTCGGACAGGTCTCACGGGGAGCTGTTTTTT
TRBJ1-5,NA,TRBV5-1,NA,CASSLDGGTGQPQHF,TGCGCCAGCAGCTTGGATGGGGGGACGGGCCAGCCCCAGCATTTT
TRBJ2-7,NA,TRBV29-1,NA,CSVEDRGRPSYEQYF,TGCAGCGTTGAAGATCGAGGCCGGCCCTCCTACGAGCAGTACTTC
TRBJ2-7,once,TRBV19,NA,CASRLGTRSDEQYF,TGTGCCAGTAGATTAGGGACACGAAGCGACGAGCAGTACTTC
TRBJ1-1,NA,TRBV6-6,TRBD1,CASSWDRGKDGAFF,TGTGCCAGCAGCTGGGACAGGGGAAAAGACGGAGCTTTCTTT
TRBJ2-5,NA,TRBV7-8,TRBD1,CASSETGTGSRETQYF,TGTGCCAGCAGCGAAACCGGGACAGGGTCGAGGGAGACCCAGTACTTC
TRBJ2-7,NA,TRBV4-1,NA,CASSQKTGPGSTYEQYF,TGCGCCAGCAGCCAAAAGACGGGTCCAGGGTCGACCTACGAGCAGTACTTC
TRBJ2-7,NA,TRBV27,TRBD1,CASSLGQPITYEQYF,TGTGCCAGCAGTTTGGGACAGCCGATCACCTACGAGCAGTACTTC
TRBJ2-2,NA,TRBV28,NA,CASSFSGLAGELFF,TGTGCCAGCAGTTTTTCCGGGTTGGCCGGGGAGCTGTTTTTT
TRBJ2-7,NA,TRBV2,NA,CASSEGATGSVYEQYF,TGTGCCAGCAGTGAAGGGGCTACAGGGTCGGTCTACGAGCAGTACTTC
TRBJ2-7,NA,TRBV11-2,NA,CASSLFYSYEQYF,TGTGCCAGCAGCTTGTTCTACAGTTACGAGCAGTACTTC
TRBJ2-3,NA,TRBV6-5,NA,CASSYSYPPSTDTQYF,TGTGCCAGCAGTTACTCCTATCCACCTAGCACAGATACGCAGTATTTT
TRBJ2-7,NA,TRBV29-1,TRBD1,CSVIGQGVNEQYF,TGCAGCGTAATTGGACAGGGTGTGAACGAGCAGTACTTC
TRBJ2-1,NA,TRBV11-2,NA,CASSLEVTGHEQFF,TGTGCCAGCAGCTTAGAAGTTACGGGGCATGAGCAGTTCTTC
TRBJ2-2,NA,TRBV4-1,NA,CASSQETGNGELFF,TGCGCCAGCAGCCAAGAGACCGGGAACGGGGAGCTGTTTTTT
TRBJ2-5,NA,TRBV13,NA,CASSLLGVAGAETQYF,TGTGCCAGCAGCTTACTTGGGGTGGCGGGGGCGGAGACCCAGTACTTC
TRBJ1-1,NA,TRBV5-1,NA,CASSTEQGMYTEAFF,TGCGCCAGCAGCACCGAACAGGGAATGTACACTGAAGCTTTCTTT
TRBJ2-7,NA,TRBV11-2,NA,CASSLHSDYEQYF,TGTGCCAGCAGCTTACATAGCGACTACGAGCAGTACTTC
TRBJ2-7,NA,TRBV30,TRBD2,CAWSLAGAYEQYF,TGTGCCTGGAGTCTAGCGGGGGCCTACGAGCAGTACTTC
TRBJ2-3,NA,TRBV2,TRBD2,CASSDQGLAGESDTQYF,TGTGCCAGCAGTGATCAGGGACTAGCGGGAGAATCAGATACGCAGTATTTT
TRBJ2-1,NA,TRBV27,TRBD2,CASSHSPAGTSGGDEQFF,TGTGCCAGCAGTCACTCCCCAGCCGGGACTAGCGGGGGTGATGAGCAGTTCTTC
TRBJ1-3,NA,TRBV9,NA,CASSVAGYGNTIYF,TGTGCCAGCAGCGTAGCAGGGTATGGAAACACCATATATTTT
TRBJ2-7,NA,TRBV28,TRBD1,CAGSEGDRNEQYF,TGTGCCGGGAGTGAAGGGGACAGGAACGAGCAGTACTTC
TRBJ2-1,NA,TRBV9,NA,CASSVVANNEQFF,TGTGCCAGCAGCGTAGTAGCAAACAATGAGCAGTTCTTC
TRBJ1-1,NA,TRBV6-6,NA,CASSNTGNLNTEAFF,TGTGCCAGCAGTAACACAGGGAATCTGAACACTGAAGCTTTCTTT
TRBJ1-5,NA,TRBV9,NA,CASSVEGNSNQPQHF,TGTGCCAGCAGCGTAGAAGGGAATAGCAATCAGCCCCAGCATTTT
TRBJ2-7,NA,TRBV27,TRBD1,CASGTGLAIHEQYF,TGTGCCAGCGGGACAGGGCTGGCAATTCACGAGCAGTACTTC
TRBJ1-2,NA,TRBV30,NA,CAWSDSGLDGYTF,TGTGCCTGGAGTGATTCGGGGCTCGATGGCTACACCTTC